A selection of T cell receptor beta chains follows, all from one sample in a study of CD8+ T cells in alopecia areata. Produced via immunoSEQ multiplex PCR; TCRdb's table is partial and in-frame only. The sample records about 140,000 clones, approximately 50% being singletons. Sequences were derived from CD4+ T cells sorted from blood, sampled at week 0. The receptor source for this set is a human donor with alopecia areata. CDR3s include the opening cysteine and the closing phenylalanine or tryptophan. A D gene is named only where the DNA matches it firmly. Where a row states a size, it is once, few, many or the class of an expanded clone; other rows omit it.

>few|14|NA|TRBV30|TRBJ2-3
TGTGCCTGGAGTGGACGCGGCAGCACAGATACGCAGTATTTT
CAWSGRGSTDTQYF
>NA|15|NA|TRBV30|TRBJ2-1
TGTGCCTGGAGATGGGGGGACCGAGCCTACAATGAGCAGTTCTTC
CAWRWGDRAYNEQFF
>few|14|NA|TRBV9|TRBJ1-4
TGTGCCAGCAGCGTAGCGGGACCTAATGAAAAACTGTTTTTT
CASSVAGPNEKLFF
>few|13|TRBD1|TRBV30|TRBJ1-2
TGTGCCTGTTATGGCCGGGACAGAGCCGGCTACACCTTC
CACYGRDRAGYTF
>NA|12|NA|TRBV29-1|TRBJ2-1
TGCAGCGTGGGGGACTCCTACAATGAGCAGTTCTTC
CSVGDSYNEQFF
>many|15|NA|TRBV5-4|TRBJ2-3
TGTGCCAGCAGCCCACCTGGGGCGCGCACAGATACGCAGTATTTT
CASSPPGARTDTQYF
>few|14|NA|TRBV5-1|TRBJ2-6
TGCGCCAGCAGCTTAATAGTTGGGGCCAACGTCCTGACTTTC
CASSLIVGANVLTF
>once|16|NA|TRBV30|TRBJ1-1
TGTGCCTGGAGTGCTTATCTTCGAGGGCCTAACACTGAAGCTTTCTTT
CAWSAYLRGPNTEAFF
>once|15|TRBD1|TRBV6-1|TRBJ2-7
TGTGCCAGCAGGTACGGGACAGGAACTTTTTACGAGCAGTACTTC
CASRYGTGTFYEQYF
>NA|13|NA|TRBV30|TRBJ2-5
TGTGCCTGGAGTTCGACGGGACAAGAGACCCAGTACTTC
CAWSSTGQETQYF
>NA|14|NA|TRBV9|TRBJ2-6
TGTGCCAGCAGCGTAGGCTCTGGGGCCAACGTCCTGACTTTC
CASSVGSGANVLTF
>once|14|NA|TRBV28|TRBJ1-5
TGTGCCACCCTCCCACCAGGGCGTAATCAGCCCCAGCATTTT
CATLPPGRNQPQHF
>NA|12|NA|TRBV28|TRBJ2-7
TGTGCCACAAGACAGAACTCCTACGAGCAGTACTTC
CATRQNSYEQYF
>NA|15|TRBD1|TRBV6-5|TRBJ1-2
TGTGCCAGCAGTTACACACAGGGGGCTAACTATGGCTACACCTTC
CASSYTQGANYGYTF
>NA|14|TRBD1|TRBV27|TRBJ2-7
TGTGCCAGCAGTTTCCGCAGGGGGCCCTACGAGCAGTACTTC
CASSFRRGPYEQYF
>NA|14|NA|TRBV19|TRBJ1-1
TGTGCCAGTTCCCAGGCAGGGCGGAACACTGAAGCTTTCTTT
CASSQAGRNTEAFF
>NA|14|NA|TRBV2|TRBJ2-7
TGTGCCAGCTCCCCAAGAAGGGCAAGCTACGAGCAGTACTTC
CASSPRRASYEQYF
>NA|16|NA|TRBV2|TRBJ2-4
TGTGCCGGAACGTTAGGGGGGGCACGGGCCAAAAACATTCAGTACTTC
CAGTLGGARAKNIQYF
>NA|14|NA|TRBV6-1|TRBJ1-1
TGTGCCAGCAGTCGGTTATGGGCAAACACTGAAGCTTTCTTT
CASSRLWANTEAFF
>NA|13|NA|TRBV10-3|TRBJ1-1
TGTGCCATCAGGAGGGGGGGATCAACTGAAGCTTTCTTT
CAIRRGGSTEAFF
>few|13|NA|TRBV5-1|TRBJ2-1
TGCGCCAGCAGCTTGGCCCAAGCGAATGAGCAGTTCTTC
CASSLAQANEQFF
>few|11|NA|TRBV29-1|TRBJ2-1
TGCAGCGTTGAGGTACACAATGAGCAGTTCTTC
CSVEVHNEQFF
>few|16|NA|TRBV4-1|TRBJ2-5
TGCGCCAGCAGCCAAGGAGGGCGGGGGCCTCGGGAGACCCAGTACTTC
CASSQGGRGPRETQYF
>NA|15|NA|TRBV11-2|TRBJ2-7
TGTGCCAGCAGCGCCGGGGGTAGCGGACCCTACGAGCAGTACTTC
CASSAGGSGPYEQYF
>few|14|TRBD1|TRBV6-5|TRBJ1-2
TGTGCCAGCAGGGGGACAGGGTCCACTTATGGCTACACCTTC
CASRGTGSTYGYTF
>few|13|NA|TRBV29-1|TRBJ1-2
TGCAGCTCAAGGTCCCAGGGACTGCATGGCTACACCTTC
CSSRSQGLHGYTF
>NA|14|NA|TRBV15|TRBJ1-2
TGTGCCACCAGCCCCACGCCAGGGGAGGGCGGCTACACCTTC
CATSPTPGEGGYTF
>NA|13|NA|TRBV7-8|TRBJ2-3
TGTGCCAGCAGCTCGGCTAGCACAGATACGCAGTATTTT
CASSSASTDTQYF
>few|13|TRBD1|TRBV5-1|TRBJ2-7
TGCGCCAGCACGGACAGGCGAGCCTACGAGCAGTACTTC
CASTDRRAYEQYF
>NA|11|NA|TRBV6-5|TRBJ2-1
TGTGCCACGCGGGAAATGAATGAGCAGTTCTTC
CATREMNEQFF
>NA|13|NA|TRBV28|TRBJ1-5
TGTGCCAGCAGCTTCCTCCCCGGACAGCCCCAGCATTTT
CASSFLPGQPQHF
>few|13|NA|TRBV7-3|TRBJ1-1
TGTGCCAGCAGCTCTCAGGGGACCACTGAAGCTTTCTTT
CASSSQGTTEAFF
>once|12|NA|TRBV11-2|TRBJ2-5
TGTGCCAGCAGCACAGGGCAAGAGACCCAGTACTTC
CASSTGQETQYF
>NA|13|NA|TRBV11-1|TRBJ1-5
TGTGCCAGCAGCCGGACGGAGGGGCAGCCCCAGCATTTT
CASSRTEGQPQHF
>few|16|NA|TRBV28|TRBJ1-4
TGTGCCAGCAGCACTCCCGTGGGAGGGATAGGAGAAAAACTGTTTTTT
CASSTPVGGIGEKLFF
>NA|13|NA|TRBV30|TRBJ2-2
TGTGCCTGGAGTAGCGGTAACACCGGGGAGCTGTTTTTT
CAWSSGNTGELFF
>NA|14|TRBD2|TRBV7-2|TRBJ2-3
TGTGCCAGCAGCTCAGCGGGACGGGCAGATACGCAGTATTTT
CASSSAGRADTQYF
>NA|13|NA|TRBV4-2|TRBJ1-1
TGTGCCAGCAGCCAAGGATATGAGGGGCGGGCTTTCTTT
CASSQGYEGRAFF
>NA|11|NA|TRBV30|TRBJ1-1
TGTGCCTGGACCCTGAACACTGAAGCTTTCTTT
CAWTLNTEAFF
>NA|15|NA|TRBV7-9|TRBJ2-6
TGTGCCAGCAGCTTAGGGGCGGCTGGGGCCAACGTCCTGACTTTC
CASSLGAAGANVLTF
>few|13|NA|TRBV2|TRBJ2-6
TGTGCCAGCAGTGAAACGCGGGCCGGGGTCCTGACTTTC
CASSETRAGVLTF
>NA|15|TRBD2|TRBV30|TRBJ2-3
TGTGCCTGGAGCATCTTAGCGGGGGGCACAGATACGCAGTATTTT
CAWSILAGGTDTQYF
>few|14|TRBD2|TRBV27|TRBJ2-7
TGTGCCAGCAGTGAGGGCGGGAGGGTCGCAAAGCAGTACTTC
CASSEGGRVAKQYF
>NA|13|TRBD2|TRBV29-1|TRBJ2-7
TGCAGCGTTGAACGGGTAGCGGGAGGCGAGCAGTACTTC
CSVERVAGGEQYF
>NA|16|TRBD2|TRBV5-1|TRBJ2-3
TGCGCCAGCAGCTTGACTAGCGGGAGGGACACAGATACGCAGTATTTT
CASSLTSGRDTDTQYF
>NA|12|NA|TRBV28|TRBJ1-2
TGTGCCAGCCACCCGGGGGGCTATGGCTACACCTTC
CASHPGGYGYTF
>NA|14|NA|TRBV19|TRBJ2-3
TGTGCCAGTGCTCAGCGACAATTCACAGATACGCAGTATTTT
CASAQRQFTDTQYF
>once|14|TRBD2|TRBV5-1|TRBJ2-3
TGCGCCAGCAGCTTGGGAAGCGGGAGAAATACGCAGTATTTT
CASSLGSGRNTQYF
>few|13|NA|TRBV5-1|TRBJ2-7
TGCGCCAGCAGGAGACAAAGCTCCTACGAGCAGTACTTC
CASRRQSSYEQYF
>NA|14|TRBD2|TRBV30|TRBJ2-7
TGTGCCAGCTCCTCGGGACTAGCGGGAGGGGAGCAGTACTTC
CASSSGLAGGEQYF
>few|15|TRBD2|TRBV29-1|TRBJ2-1
TGCAGCGTTGAGCTGACTAGCGTCTCCTACAATGAGCAGTTCTTC
CSVELTSVSYNEQFF